This entry lists 7 T cell receptor beta chains sequenced from one sample in a study of T cells in Graves' hyperthyroidism and ophthalmopathy. Regions amplified from RNA transcripts were the TCR beta CDR3 regions. A set of HTBI primers served as the primers for a first-round RT-PCR of the TCR CDR3. TCRdb independently ran MiXCR on the multiplex PCR reads; one entry per CDR3 protein. The top ten clones hold approximately 60% of a sample with under 350,000 distinct CDR3 sequences, about a sixth of them seen once. The sequenced material came from blood. The receptors originated from a woman aged 60-70 years with Graves' ophthalmopathy.

This clonotype turned up a few times. This chain links TRBV10-2 with TRBJ2-3, with 10 bases that match TRBD2. V shed 6 bases, J shed 2 bases, and the junction held 23 bases outside the gene matches. This CDR3 is built from 21 residues. CDR1 is WSHSY and CDR2 is SAAADI in the germline V gene. CDR3 region: CASRFINRTRWTSGLTDTQYF. The CDR3 DNA reads TGCGCCAGCAGGTTTATAAATAGGACCCGATGGACTAGCGGACTCACAGATACGCAGTATTTT.

This clonotype was observed a few times. V usage is TRBV5-1 and J usage is TRBJ2-5, with D perhaps assigned TRBD1 or TRBD2 (5 bases each). CDR1 is SGHRS, CDR2 YFSETQ, per germline. The CDR3 runs 15 residues. The V end lost 6 bases, the J end lost 7 bases, and 22 bases lay between the germline ends. CDR3 DNA sequence: TGCGCCAGCATCGCCCTCTGGACACAGGAGGCGACCCAGTACTTC. Translating it yields CASIALWTQEATQYF.

This clonotype was detected many times. For the CDR3, the DNA is TGTGCCAGCAGTGAACAGGCAGGGCTTAGCACAGATACGCAGTATTTT. It yields the protein CASSEQAGLSTDTQYF. The chain couples TRBV6-1 to TRBJ2-3; D is perhaps TRBD1 (5 bases). The CDR3 extends over 16 amino acids. Germline CDR1 reads MNHNS; CDR2 reads SASEGT. The germline V and J ends were trimmed by 2 bases and 0 bases, with 12 bases remaining between them.

This clonotype appeared many times. V is TRBV7-2 and J is TRBJ2-2, with 8 bases fitting TRBD1. Germline CDR1 reads SGHTA; CDR2 reads FQGNSA. V was pared by 6 bases and J by 1 base, with 4 bases of the junction left unmatched. The CDR3 consists of 15 residues. The CDR3 here is CASRGGTGNTGELFF. The CDR3 nucleotides are TGTGCCAGCAGAGGCGGGACAGGGAACACCGGGGAGCTGTTTTTT.

Concerning this clonotype: The junction and the germline gene differ at one end; a read error may be behind it. The chain recombines TRBV18 with TRBJ1-1, with 9 nucleotides matching TRBD1. This CDR3 is built from 16 residues. Germline assignment: CDR1 KGHSH and CDR2 LQKENI. CDR3 DNA sequence: TGTACCAGCTCACTTAGTCTACAGGGGGCTGGCACTGAAGCTTTCTTT. This codes for CTSSLSLQGAGTEAFF. Drawing the rest from reference TRBV18 and TRBJ1-1, the complete variable domain is NAGVMQNPRHLVRRRGQEARLRCSPMKGHSHVYWYRQLPEEGLKFMVYLQKENIIDESGMPKERFSAEFPKEGPSILRIQQVVRGDSAAYFCTSSLSLQGAGTEAFFGQGTRLTVV.

This clonotype appeared many times. This sequence joins TRBV2 and TRBJ1-1, with TRBD1 identical over 12 bases. Germline CDR1 SNHLY, CDR2 FYNNEI. V lost 11 bases, J lost 3 bases, and 7 bases stayed unmatched. CDR3 length: 14 residues. The CDR3 loop reads CASRDRGLDTEAFF. The CDR3 DNA reads as TGTGCCTCCCGGGACAGGGGGCTTGACACTGAAGCTTTCTTT. Full variable domain (remainder filled in from reference TRBV2 and TRBJ1-1): EPEVTQTPSHQVTQMGQEVILRCVPISNHLYFYWYRQILGQKVEFLVSFYNNEISEKSEIFDDQFSVERPDGSNFTLKIRSTKLEDSAMYFCASRDRGLDTEAFFGQGTRLTVV.

This clonotype was seen at least ten times. The CDR3 sequence is CASSQEGNRGVYGYTF. The CDR3 region has the DNA TGTGCCAGCAGCCAAGAGGGCAACAGGGGTGTCTATGGCTACACCTTC. The rearrangement uses TRBV4-2 and TRBJ1-2, with 7 bases matching TRBD1. CDR3 size: 16 residues. Germline CDR1 is LGHNA and CDR2 is YNFKEQ. Germline trimming cut 0 bases from V and 4 bases from J; bases unmatched to any gene: 8.